The 9 T cell receptor beta chains presented below share a single source sample, sequenced in a study of T-cell reconstitution after alpha-beta-depleted transplantation in children. As it was prepared, the TCRbeta library received unique molecular identifiers. TCRdb reanalysed the PCR reads using MiXCR and keeps one entry per CDR3 protein. This table has 550,000 to 600,000 distinct CDR3 sequences, under 25% appearing once. Here the sequenced sample was PBMCs, mostly from graft donor cells, taken 360 days after TCRalphabeta/CD19-depleted stem cell transplant. These receptor sequences come from a boy under three years old who had a stem cell transplant for acute myeloid leukemia, so the T cells may come from the graft donor.

V gene TRBV12-5 combines with J gene TRBJ2-5; no clear D gene. Trimming left V 6 bases short and J 3 bases short, with 11 bases between. The CDR3 loop spans 13 amino acids. CDR1 and CDR2 from the germline V gene are LGHNT and FRNRAP. DNA for the CDR3: TGTGCTAGTGGAACCCGGCGTGAAGAGACCCAGTACTTC. Amino acids: CASGTRREETQYF.

This clonotype turned up a few times. This chain links TRBV5-5 with TRBJ2-5; D tentatively reads TRBD1 or TRBD2 (5 bases each). Germline-derived CDR1 and CDR2 are SGHKS and YYEKEE (reference sequence). V lost 7 bases to trimming and J lost 0 bases, with 13 bases between them. This CDR3 is 14 amino acids long. This CDR3 is CASRGQGNQETQYF. The CDR3 DNA is TGTGCCAGCCGCGGGCAGGGAAACCAAGAGACCCAGTACTTC.

This clonotype was picked up many times. This chain connects TRBV28 to TRBJ2-1; 8 positions match TRBD2. The germline CDR1 and CDR2 sequences are MDHEN and SYDVKM. The CDR3 loop spans 20 amino acids. Losses at the gene ends were 7 bases for V and 3 bases for J; bases not matched to a gene: 23. The CDR3 region is CASTLGWGALAGKRYNEQFF. Here the CDR3 DNA reads TGTGCCAGCACCCTAGGGTGGGGTGCGTTAGCGGGGAAACGCTACAATGAGCAGTTCTTC.

The rearrangement uses TRBV15 and TRBJ1-1; D may be TRBD1 (5 bases). Trimming removed 1 base from V and 11 bases from J, with 8 bases in between. CDR1 LNHNV and CDR2 YYDKDF come from the germline V gene (reference sequence). This CDR3 is built from 11 residues. This CDR3 reads CATSRGRGAFF. CDR3 DNA: TGTGCCACCAGCAGAGGAAGGGGCGCTTTCTTT.

V usage is TRBV29-1 and J usage is TRBJ2-1; 10 positions agree with TRBD2. Looked up from germline, CDR1 is SQVTM and CDR2 is ANQGSEA. The CDR3 contains 15 residues. V trimming: 4 bases; J trimming: 7 bases; junction bases outside the gene matches: 10. This CDR3 reads CSVVVGTSVGNEQFF. For the CDR3, the DNA is TGCAGCGTTGTGGTCGGGACTAGCGTTGGAAATGAGCAGTTCTTC.

A remark on this clonotype: A read error is likely, as this CDR3 ends without the conserved phenylalanine or tryptophan. The V gene is TRBV11-1, the J gene TRBJ1-1; D is uncertain. Germline V lookup: CDR1 SGHAT, CDR2 FQDESV (reference sequence). The germline V and J ends were trimmed by 11 bases and 1 base, with 14 bases remaining between them. CDR3 length equals 13 residues. The CDR3: CAQTPGRNTEAFC. For the CDR3, the DNA is TGTGCCCAGACCCCTGGGCGGAACACTGAAGCTTTCTGT.

This clonotype was seen ten or more times. The rearrangement joins TRBV20-1 to TRBJ1-4; D remains ambiguous. Looked up from germline, CDR1 is DFQATT and CDR2 is SNEGSKA (reference sequence). V gave up 6 bases and J gave up 7 bases, with 18 bases separating them. This CDR3 has 14 amino acids. Written as DNA, the CDR3 is TGCAGTGCCCACGCAGGAGGGCCGGGTGAAAAACTGTTTTTT. Translated, it gives CSAHAGGPGEKLFF.

J is TRBJ1-1 and V is TRBV19, with D unresolved. The CDR3 covers 14 residues. V lost 7 bases and J 0 bases, leaving 12 bases between the germline ends. CDR1 and CDR2 from the germline V gene are LNHDA and SQIVND (reference sequence). The chain's CDR3 is CASIRRSVNTEAFF. In DNA, the CDR3 is TGTGCCAGTATTAGACGGAGCGTGAACACTGAAGCTTTCTTT.

V is TRBV20-1 and J is TRBJ2-1; TRBD2 agrees at 11 bases. Per germline, CDR1 DFQATT and CDR2 SNEGSKA (reference sequence). There are 14 residues in the CDR3. In DNA form, the CDR3 reads TGCAGCGTGCGCTTAGCGGGGGGGCGGTATGAGCAGTTCTTC. This gives the protein CSVRLAGGRYEQFF.